Each of the 13 T cell receptor beta chains below was sequenced from the same sample in a study of T cells and Merkel cell carcinoma outcomes. The table came from immunoSEQ multiplex PCR; TCRdb's copy has only in-frame clones and leaves some out. This sample carries roughly 1,500 clones, roughly 82% of them seen once, and the ten largest clones take 10% to 15%. Sample: tumor tissue from Merkel cell carcinoma. These receptors all come from a human donor with Merkel cell carcinoma.

This clone was picked up one time. The V call is TRBV5-4, the J call TRBJ2-1, with D possibly called TRBD1 or TRBD2 (6 bases each). The CDR3 spans 15 residues. Germline V gene lookup returns CDR1 SGHNT and CDR2 YYREEE (reference sequence). V was pared by 0 bases and J by 7 bases, with 14 bases between. The CDR3 DNA reads TGTGCCAGCAGCTTGGCCCCGGGGGCTGAGAATGAGCAGTTCTTC. Translation: CASSLAPGAENEQFF.

The chain has TRBV10-3 and TRBJ2-5; 9 bases agree with TRBD2. This CDR3 comprises 16 residues. Germline V gene lookup returns CDR1 ENHRY and CDR2 SYGVKD. Unmatched junction bases numbered 9, after V lost 3 bases and J lost 4 bases. CDR3 in amino acids: CAISDNAGGPGETQYF. As DNA, the CDR3 is TGTGCCATCAGTGATAACGCGGGGGGGCCTGGAGAGACCCAGTACTTC.

This sequence joins TRBV4-2 and TRBJ1-1, with TRBD1 as a possible D gene (5 bases). The CDR3 sequence is 17 residues long. Germline V gene lookup returns CDR1 LGHNA and CDR2 YNFKEQ. The ends were cut back, 1 base at V and 7 bases at J, with 22 bases in the middle. CDR3 sequence reads: CASSQVMGGSGWGEAFF. The CDR3 DNA reads as TGTGCCAGCAGCCAAGTAATGGGGGGGAGTGGGTGGGGTGAAGCTTTCTTT.

This clone is a singleton in its sample. This chain connects TRBV6-6 to TRBJ2-5; no definite D call. Germline loops: CDR1 MNHNY, CDR2 SVGAGI (reference sequence). The CDR3 runs to 12 residues. Trimming shortened V by 2 bases and J by 5 bases, and 6 bases separated the two germline ends. The CDR3 spells CASSYGPETQYF. For the CDR3, the DNA is TGTGCCAGCAGTTACGGCCCGGAGACCCAGTACTTC.

The chain carries TRBV4-1 and TRBJ2-7; the match to TRBD2 covers 7 bases. The germline V gene encodes CDR1 MGHRA and CDR2 YSYEKL. The CDR3 totals 16 residues. J lost 3 bases, V lost 0 bases, and 8 bases had no gene match. CDR3 loop: CASSQDWRERHYEQYF. Written as DNA, the CDR3 is TGCGCCAGCAGCCAAGACTGGCGGGAGAGGCACTACGAGCAGTACTTC.

The chain carries TRBV4-2 and TRBJ2-1; 7 positions agree with TRBD1. Trimming cost V 3 bases and J 0 bases; bases outside gene matches: 2. Germline CDR1 LGHNA, CDR2 YNFKEQ. The CDR3 contains 15 residues. This CDR3 is CASSQRQGSYNEQFF. Written as DNA, the CDR3 is TGTGCCAGCAGCCAGAGACAGGGCTCCTACAATGAGCAGTTCTTC.

The chain recombines TRBV27 with TRBJ2-5; no clear D gene. The germline V and J ends were trimmed by 5 bases and 3 bases, with 16 bases remaining between them. CDR3 size: 15 residues. Germline V gene data show CDR1 as MNHEY and CDR2 as SMNVEV (reference sequence). This CDR3 is CASSKAVPPEETQYF. The CDR3 DNA sequence: TGTGCCAGCAGTAAGGCGGTACCCCCAGAAGAGACCCAGTACTTC.

This clone ranks as large. J is TRBJ1-5 and V is TRBV10-1; D unclear. Trimming took off 3 bases at V and 5 bases at J, with 8 bases between the two ends. Germline CDR1 WNHNN, CDR2 SYGVQD (reference sequence). The CDR3 sequence is 13 residues long. CDR3 region: CASSDVGYQPQHF. CDR3 sequence (DNA): TGCGCCAGCAGTGACGTAGGGTATCAGCCCCAGCATTTT.

CDR3 loop: CASTGWGRMNTEAFF. The CDR3 DNA reads as TGTGCCAGCACGGGTTGGGGTCGAATGAACACTGAAGCTTTCTTT. The V and J genes are TRBV6-5 and TRBJ1-1; D call uncertain. The CDR3 has 15 residues. CDR1 is MNHEY and CDR2 is SVGAGI in the germline V gene. V was pared by 7 bases and J by 0 bases, with 15 bases between.

The rearrangement joins TRBV6-5 to TRBJ1-2; D unclear. The CDR3 totals 15 residues. V was shortened by 0 bases and J by 1 base, with 9 bases between the two germline ends. The germline CDR1 and CDR2 sequences are MNHEY and SVGAGI. In DNA form, the CDR3 reads TGTGCCAGCAGTTACTCTGACGGGGATAACTATGGCTACACCTTC. This translates into CASSYSDGDNYGYTF.

The rearrangement uses TRBV4-2 and TRBJ2-7; D perhaps matches TRBD1 (7 bases). Germline CDR1 and CDR2: LGHNA and YNFKEQ. V dropped 3 bases and J dropped 0 bases, with 18 bases sitting between them. This CDR3 region has 17 residues. The CDR3 spells CASSQKGASVSSYEQYF. The CDR3 DNA is TGTGCCAGCAGCCAGAAGGGGGCTAGCGTAAGCTCCTACGAGCAGTACTTC.

J is TRBJ2-1 and V is TRBV11-2; 9 bases line up with TRBD2. CDR1 and CDR2 (germline): SGHAT, FQNNGV. The CDR3 consists of 15 residues. The J segment lost 4 bases and the V segment lost 4 bases, leaving 5 bases of the junction unmatched. The CDR3 spells CASSSLAGEYNEQFF. CDR3 DNA sequence: TGTGCCAGCAGCTCCTTAGCGGGAGAGTACAATGAGCAGTTCTTC.

The genes are TRBV5-4 and TRBJ2-3; D remains ambiguous. The CDR3 consists of 16 residues. Trimming took 3 bases from V and 0 from J, leaving 14 bases between them. CDR1 is SGHNT, CDR2 YYREEE, per germline (reference sequence). The CDR3 DNA sequence: TGTGCCAGCAGCTCGATACTGCAGAGGAGCACAGATACGCAGTATTTT. Its protein is CASSSILQRSTDTQYF. The variable domain in full, with the rest retrieved from reference TRBV5-4 and TRBJ2-3, is ETGVTQSPTHLIKTRGQQVTLRCSSQSGHNTVSWYQQALGQGPQFIFQYYREEENGRGNFPPRFSGLQFPNYSSELNVNALELDDSALYLCASSSILQRSTDTQYFGPGTRLTVL.